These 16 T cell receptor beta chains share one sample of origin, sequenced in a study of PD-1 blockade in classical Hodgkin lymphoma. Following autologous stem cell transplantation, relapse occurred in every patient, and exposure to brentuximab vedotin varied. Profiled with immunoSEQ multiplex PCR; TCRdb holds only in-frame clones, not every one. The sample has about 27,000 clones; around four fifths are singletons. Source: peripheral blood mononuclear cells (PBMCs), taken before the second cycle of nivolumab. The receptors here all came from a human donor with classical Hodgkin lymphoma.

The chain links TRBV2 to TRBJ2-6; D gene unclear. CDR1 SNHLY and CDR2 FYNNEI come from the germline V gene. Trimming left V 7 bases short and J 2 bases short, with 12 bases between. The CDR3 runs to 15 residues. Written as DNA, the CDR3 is TGTGCCAGCATCCCCCGGCTGACTGGGGCCAACGTCCTGACTTTC. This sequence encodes CASIPRLTGANVLTF.

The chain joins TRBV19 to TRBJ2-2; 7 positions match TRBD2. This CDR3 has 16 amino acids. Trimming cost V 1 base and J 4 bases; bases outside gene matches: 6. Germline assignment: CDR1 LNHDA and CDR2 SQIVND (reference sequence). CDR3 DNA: TGTGCCAGTAGTATAGGTCCTAGCGGTGCCACCGGGGAGCTGTTTTTT. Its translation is CASSIGPSGATGELFF.

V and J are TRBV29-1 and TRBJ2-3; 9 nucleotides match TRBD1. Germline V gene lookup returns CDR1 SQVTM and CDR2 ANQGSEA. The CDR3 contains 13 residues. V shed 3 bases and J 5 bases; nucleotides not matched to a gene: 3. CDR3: CSVEGQGGDTQYF. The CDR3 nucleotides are TGCAGCGTTGAGGGACAGGGAGGAGATACGCAGTATTTT.

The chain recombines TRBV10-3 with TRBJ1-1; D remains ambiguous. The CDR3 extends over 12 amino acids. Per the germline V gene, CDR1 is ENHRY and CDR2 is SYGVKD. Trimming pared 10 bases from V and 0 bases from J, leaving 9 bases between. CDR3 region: CATGPMNTEAFF. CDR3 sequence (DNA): TGTGCCACCGGTCCTATGAACACTGAAGCTTTCTTT.

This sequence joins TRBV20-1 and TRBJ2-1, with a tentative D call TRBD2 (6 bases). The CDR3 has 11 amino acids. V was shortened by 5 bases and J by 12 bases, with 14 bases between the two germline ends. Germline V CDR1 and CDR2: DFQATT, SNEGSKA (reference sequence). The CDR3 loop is CSAQVPSVQFF. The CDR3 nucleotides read TGCAGTGCTCAAGTCCCTAGCGTGCAGTTCTTC.

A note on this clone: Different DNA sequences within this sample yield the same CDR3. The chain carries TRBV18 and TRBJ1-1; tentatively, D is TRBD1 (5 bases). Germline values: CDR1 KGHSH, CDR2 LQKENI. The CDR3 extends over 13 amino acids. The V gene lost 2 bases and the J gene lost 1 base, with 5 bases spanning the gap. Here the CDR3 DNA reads TGTGCCAGCTCACCAGGACAGAACACTGAAGCTTTCTTT. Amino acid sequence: CASSPGQNTEAFF.

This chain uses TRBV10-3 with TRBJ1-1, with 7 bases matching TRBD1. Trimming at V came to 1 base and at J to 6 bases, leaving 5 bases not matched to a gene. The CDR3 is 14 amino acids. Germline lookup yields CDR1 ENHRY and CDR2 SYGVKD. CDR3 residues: CAISEYDRVPEAFF. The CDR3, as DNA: TGTGCCATCAGTGAGTATGACAGGGTCCCTGAAGCTTTCTTT.

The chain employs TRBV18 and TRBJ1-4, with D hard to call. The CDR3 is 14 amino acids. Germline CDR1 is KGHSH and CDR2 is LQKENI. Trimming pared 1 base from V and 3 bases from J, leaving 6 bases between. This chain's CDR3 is CASSPRRPNEKLFF. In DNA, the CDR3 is TGTGCCAGCTCACCACGGCGGCCTAATGAAAAACTGTTTTTT.

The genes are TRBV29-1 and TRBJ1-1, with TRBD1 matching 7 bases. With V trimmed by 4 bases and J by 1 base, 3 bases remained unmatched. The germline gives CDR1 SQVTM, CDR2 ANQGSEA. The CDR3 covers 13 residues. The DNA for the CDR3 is TGCAGCGTTGCTGGGACAGCGAACACTGAAGCTTTCTTT. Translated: CSVAGTANTEAFF.

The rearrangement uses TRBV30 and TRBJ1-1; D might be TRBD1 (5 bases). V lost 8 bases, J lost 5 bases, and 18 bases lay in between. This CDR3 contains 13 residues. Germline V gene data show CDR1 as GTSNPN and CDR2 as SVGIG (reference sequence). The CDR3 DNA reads TGTGCCGGTCGATGGGGGAAGGAGACTGAAGCTTTCTTT. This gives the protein CAGRWGKETEAFF.

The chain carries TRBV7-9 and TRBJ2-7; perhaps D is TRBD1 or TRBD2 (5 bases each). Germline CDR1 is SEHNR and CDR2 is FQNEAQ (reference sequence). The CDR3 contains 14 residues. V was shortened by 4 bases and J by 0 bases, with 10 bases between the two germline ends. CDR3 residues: CASSSGTYSYEQYF. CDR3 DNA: TGTGCCAGCAGCTCCGGGACGTACTCCTACGAGCAGTACTTC.

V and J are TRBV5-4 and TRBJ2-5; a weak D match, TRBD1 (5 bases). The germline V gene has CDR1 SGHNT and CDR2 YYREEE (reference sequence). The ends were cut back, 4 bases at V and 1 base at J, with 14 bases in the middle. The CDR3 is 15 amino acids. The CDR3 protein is CASSRIKGAQETQYF. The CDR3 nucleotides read TGTGCCAGCAGCCGAATAAAAGGGGCCCAAGAGACCCAGTACTTC.

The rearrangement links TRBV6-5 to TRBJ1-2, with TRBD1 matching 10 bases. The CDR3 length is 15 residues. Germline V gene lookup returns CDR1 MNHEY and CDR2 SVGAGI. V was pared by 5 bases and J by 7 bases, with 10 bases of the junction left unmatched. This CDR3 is CASSPQTGGVSGYTF. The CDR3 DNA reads TGTGCCAGCAGTCCCCAGACAGGGGGCGTCTCTGGCTACACCTTC.

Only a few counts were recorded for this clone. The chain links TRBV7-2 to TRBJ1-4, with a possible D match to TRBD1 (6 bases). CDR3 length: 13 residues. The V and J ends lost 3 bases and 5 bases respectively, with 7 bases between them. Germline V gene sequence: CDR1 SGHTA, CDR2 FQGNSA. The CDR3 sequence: CASSFGQNEKLFF. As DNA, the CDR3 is TGTGCCAGCAGCTTCGGACAGAATGAAAAACTGTTTTTT.

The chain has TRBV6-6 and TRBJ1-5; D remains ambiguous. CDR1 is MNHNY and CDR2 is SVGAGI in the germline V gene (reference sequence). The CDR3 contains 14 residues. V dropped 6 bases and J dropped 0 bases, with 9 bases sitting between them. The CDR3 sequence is CASSLLDSNQPQHF. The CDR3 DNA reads TGTGCCAGCAGCCTTCTAGATAGCAATCAGCCCCAGCATTTT.

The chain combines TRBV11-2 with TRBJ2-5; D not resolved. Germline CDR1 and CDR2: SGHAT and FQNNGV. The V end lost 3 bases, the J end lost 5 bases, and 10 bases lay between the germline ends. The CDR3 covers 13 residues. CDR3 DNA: TGTGCCAGCAGCTTCGTTCCTGCCGAGACCCAGTACTTC. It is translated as CASSFVPAETQYF.